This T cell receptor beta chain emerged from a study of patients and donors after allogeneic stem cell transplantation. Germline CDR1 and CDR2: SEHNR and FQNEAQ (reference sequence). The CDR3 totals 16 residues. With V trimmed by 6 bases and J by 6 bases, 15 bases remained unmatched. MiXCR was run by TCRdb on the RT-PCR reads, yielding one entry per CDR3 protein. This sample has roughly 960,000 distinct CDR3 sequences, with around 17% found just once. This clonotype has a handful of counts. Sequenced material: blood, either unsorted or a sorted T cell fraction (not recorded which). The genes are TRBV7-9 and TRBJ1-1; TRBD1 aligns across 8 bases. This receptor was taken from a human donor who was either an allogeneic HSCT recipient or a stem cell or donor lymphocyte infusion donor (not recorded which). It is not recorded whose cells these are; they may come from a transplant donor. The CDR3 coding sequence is TGTGCCAGCAGTTATACCCTTTCAGGGGGCGCGGCTGAAGCTTTCTTT. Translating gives CASSYTLSGGAAEAFF.